Listed below are T cell receptor beta chains from one sample, sequenced in a study of blood T cells in healthy people across ages. TCRdb reprocessed the 5' RACE reads via MiXCR and lists one record per CDR3 protein. This table holds 700,000 to 900,000 distinct CDR3 sequences, about 53% found once. The sample consisted of blood. The receptors originated from a man at least 80 years old in good health. CDR3s include the opening cysteine and the closing phenylalanine or tryptophan. A D gene is named only where the DNA matches it firmly. Rows give clone size only sometimes, using once, few, many, or a class for an expanded clone.

abundance	d_gene	j_gene	v_gene	CDR3nt	CDR3aa
.	.	TRBJ2-1	TRBV5-1	TGCGCCAACAGCTTGATGGCTACCAATGAGCAGTTCTTC	CANSLMATNEQFF
few	TRBD2	TRBJ2-1	TRBV7-2	TGTGCCAGCAGCAGACCGGGACTAGTCCCCTACAATGAGCAGTTCTTC	CASSRPGLVPYNEQFF
.	TRBD2	TRBJ2-1	TRBV5-1	TGCGCCAGCAGCCCTCACCTTAGCGGGAGCGTAACCTACAATGAGCAGTTCTTC	CASSPHLSGSVTYNEQFF
few	.	TRBJ2-3	TRBV15	TGTGCCACCAGCAGAGTCGCTAGCCGAAGCACAGATACGCAGTATTTT	CATSRVASRSTDTQYF
.	.	TRBJ1-4	TRBV29-1	TGCAGCGTGGCCCTACCACAGGTGATTAATGAAAAACTGTTTTTT	CSVALPQVINEKLFF
few	TRBD2	TRBJ2-5	TRBV29-1	TGCAGCGTTGATAGACTAGCGGGAGTCTACAATGAGCAGTACTTC	CSVDRLAGVYNEQYF
.	TRBD1	TRBJ2-7	TRBV11-2	TGTGCCAGCAGCTCCTACAGGGGAACCCACGAGCAGTACTTC	CASSSYRGTHEQYF
.	.	TRBJ1-2	TRBV2	TGTGCCAGCAGACCCGGGGGAGGTAACTATGGCTACACCTTC	CASRPGGGNYGYTF
.	TRBD2	TRBJ2-1	TRBV7-3	TGTGCCAGCAGCCCCCCGGGACTAGCGGGAGTAAATGAGCGGTTCTTC	CASSPPGLAGVNERFF
few	.	TRBJ2-3	TRBV7-3	TGTGCCAGCAGCTTTTTCCCGACAGAACGAGATACGCAGTATTTT	CASSFFPTERDTQYF
.	.	TRBJ2-5	TRBV29-1	TGCAGTTCTGGGGGGGGCTTAGAGACCCAGTACTTC	CSSGGGLETQYF
.	.	TRBJ2-3	TRBV18	TGTGCCAGCTCGCCCCCCTATCCCTCGGAGGGATACGCGTATTTT	CASSPPYPSEGYAYF
few	TRBD1	TRBJ1-4	TRBV16	TGTGCCAGCAGCCAATCTCGGACAGGGGCCCCTAATGAAAAACTGTTTTTT	CASSQSRTGAPNEKLFF
few	.	TRBJ2-1	TRBV12-3/TRBV12-4	TGTGCCAGCAGCATGGACGGCAGCTCCTACAATGAGCAGTTCTTC	CASSMDGSSYNEQFF
.	TRBD1	TRBJ2-5	TRBV5-1	TGCGCCAGCAATATACAGGGGGCGTCAGGAGAGACCCAGTACTTC	CASNIQGASGETQYF
.	TRBD2	TRBJ2-3	TRBV20-1	TGCAGTGCCCGCCTCGAGGGAGGGCCGCAGTATTTT	CSARLEGGPQYF
few	TRBD2	TRBJ2-7	TRBV3-1	TGTGCCAGCAGGCCTCTAGCGGCCTCCGGCGAGCAGTACTTC	CASRPLAASGEQYF
few	.	TRBJ1-1	TRBV29-1	TGCAGCGTTGTTGGCGGGCAGGGAGGCACTGAAGCTTTCTTT	CSVVGGQGGTEAFF
few	.	TRBJ2-5	TRBV20-1	TGCAGTGCTATAAGCAGGGGGGGGTCCCAAGAGACCCAGTACTTC	CSAISRGGSQETQYF
.	TRBD1	TRBJ2-7	TRBV24-1	TGTGCCACCAGTGATTTGAGGACAGGGAGGTCCTACGAGCAGTACTTC	CATSDLRTGRSYEQYF
.	TRBD2	TRBJ2-1	TRBV29-1	TGCAGCGTTAGCGCTAGCGGGGCCTACAATGAGCAGTTCTTC	CSVSASGAYNEQFF
.	TRBD1	TRBJ2-7	TRBV10-3	TGTGCCATCAGGACCGGACAGGGAGAAACCTACGAGCAGTACTTC	CAIRTGQGETYEQYF
.	TRBD1	TRBJ2-5	TRBV20-1	TGCAGTGCTCCAAGAGGGGACAGGGTCGGTGAGACCCAGTACTTC	CSAPRGDRVGETQYF
.	.	TRBJ2-3	TRBV4-1	TGCGCCAGCAGCCAACTAGGACTGCCCACAGATACGCAGTATTTT	CASSQLGLPTDTQYF
.	.	TRBJ2-5	TRBV18	TGTGCCAGCTCACCGGCGACAGAAGAGACCCAGTACTTC	CASSPATEETQYF
few	TRBD2	TRBJ2-5	TRBV7-2	TGTGCCAGCAGCTTGGGACTAGCGGGAGGGCGCGAGACCCAGTACTTC	CASSLGLAGGRETQYF
few	TRBD2	TRBJ2-1	TRBV27	TGTGCCAGCAGGGCTGGTAGCGGGGGAAACAATGAGCAGTTCTTC	CASRAGSGGNNEQFF
few	TRBD2	TRBJ2-3	TRBV24-1	TGTGCCACCAGTGATTTAAGGGGCGGGAGTCGAGATACGCAGTATTTT	CATSDLRGGSRDTQYF
.	TRBD2	TRBJ2-7	TRBV7-2	TGTGCCAGCAGCTTAGCAACTAGCGGGAGTTCTCTCTCCTACGAGCAGTACTTC	CASSLATSGSSLSYEQYF
once	.	TRBJ2-5	TRBV3-1	TGTGCCAGCAGCCAGACGCTAACTGGGGAGACCCAGTACTTC	CASSQTLTGETQYF
once	.	TRBJ1-5	TRBV27	TGTGCCAGCAGTTTATCGGGGGTTTCAGGGGTCCTCAATCAGCCCCAGCATTTT	CASSLSGVSGVLNQPQHF
.	TRBD2	TRBJ2-1	TRBV5-8	TGTGCCAGTAGCTTGGTGCCACTAGCGGGCGAGCAGTTCTTC	CASSLVPLAGEQFF
.	.	TRBJ2-1	TRBV6-6	TGTGCCAGCAGTATTAGTTTGGGCGCGCAGCAGTTCTTC	CASSISLGAQQFF
few	.	TRBJ2-5	TRBV7-9	TGTGCCAGCAGACCCGGACAGAAAGAGACCCAGTACTTC	CASRPGQKETQYF
few	.	TRBJ2-3	TRBV7-2	TGTGCCAGCAGCCCTTTAGGACAATCTAGCACAGATACGCAGTATTTT	CASSPLGQSSTDTQYF
.	TRBD1	TRBJ2-1	TRBV24-1	TGTGCCACCAGTGATCCCGGACAGGGCTCGTCCTACAATGAGCAGTTCTTC	CATSDPGQGSSYNEQFF
few	.	TRBJ2-6	TRBV29-1	TGCAGCGTCGGAGTGACCGGGTCTGGGGCCAACGTCCTGACTTTC	CSVGVTGSGANVLTF
.	TRBD1	TRBJ1-2	TRBV5-1	TGCGCCAGCAGCTTGGGACAGGGATTAGCTAACTATGGCTACACCTTC	CASSLGQGLANYGYTF
few	TRBD1	TRBJ2-7	TRBV6-1	TGTGCCAGCACTTCGTCAGACAGGGGCTACGAGCAGTACTTC	CASTSSDRGYEQYF
once	TRBD1	TRBJ1-6	TRBV27	TGTGCCAGCAGGCGACAGGGCCTCTCCTATAATTCACCCCTCCACTTT	CASRRQGLSYNSPLHF
few	.	TRBJ2-7	TRBV12-3/TRBV12-4	TGTGCCAGCAGGCCGCCGGGGGCGGGAAGTTCTAACGAGCAGTACTTC	CASRPPGAGSSNEQYF
.	.	TRBJ2-7	TRBV12-3/TRBV12-4	TGTGCCAGCAGTTTGGTAGAATACAATGAGCAGTACTTC	CASSLVEYNEQYF
few	TRBD2	TRBJ2-1	TRBV6-5	TGTGCCAGCAGCAGACTAGCGGGAATAGTCAATGAGCAGTTCTTC	CASSRLAGIVNEQFF
.	TRBD2	TRBJ2-1	TRBV10-3	TGTGCCATCAGGCCCGGGACTACCTCAAGCCATGAGCAGTTCTTC	CAIRPGTTSSHEQFF
few	.	TRBJ1-2	TRBV7-2	TGTGCCAGCAGCTTAGTGTCGCAGTTTGGCTACACCTTC	CASSLVSQFGYTF
few	TRBD2	TRBJ2-4	TRBV7-2	TGTGCCAGCAGCGTAACACTAGCGGGAGGTGACCGAGCCAAAAACATTCAGTACTTC	CASSVTLAGGDRAKNIQYF
few	TRBD2	TRBJ2-3	TRBV5-1	TGCGCCAGCAGTTCTCCGGGACTAGCGGGGACAGATACGCAGTATTTT	CASSSPGLAGTDTQYF
.	.	TRBJ2-1	TRBV12-3/TRBV12-4	TGTGCCAGCACCCCTCGAAGCTCCTACAATGAGCAGTTCTTC	CASTPRSSYNEQFF
.	.	TRBJ2-5	TRBV28	TGTGCCAGCAGTTTAGTCCTGGGGCCGGGAGAGACCCAGTACTTC	CASSLVLGPGETQYF
.	.	TRBJ2-3	TRBV10-2	TGCGCCAGCCGCCGGGCCCCAGGCGGATACGCGTATTTT	CASRRAPGGYAYF
.	TRBD1	TRBJ2-5	TRBV12-3/TRBV12-4	TGTGCCAGCAGTCAAAACCGGGACAGGCTGGAGACCCAGTACTTC	CASSQNRDRLETQYF
.	.	TRBJ2-3	TRBV15	TGTGCCACCAGCAGAGACCTACTAGCAGGCACAGATACGCAGTATTTT	CATSRDLLAGTDTQYF
.	TRBD2	TRBJ2-5	TRBV4-2	TGTGCCAGCAGCCAAGCGGCTAGCGGGGATTTTCAAGAGACCCAGTACTTC	CASSQAASGDFQETQYF
.	TRBD2	TRBJ2-7	TRBV20-1	TGCAGTGCTAGACCCCCGGGACTAGCGGCGTACGAGCAGTACTTC	CSARPPGLAAYEQYF
many	.	TRBJ2-1	TRBV15	TGTGCCACCGCCCGCGGGGCTTTCAATGAGCAGTTCTTC	CATARGAFNEQFF
.	.	TRBJ2-1	TRBV7-3	TGTGCCAGCAGCCTCAACAGGGCCAATGAGCAGTTCTTC	CASSLNRANEQFF
few	TRBD2	TRBJ2-3	TRBV11-1	TGTGCCAGCAGCTTAGTCCCAGCGGGAGGGAGATACGCGTATTTT	CASSLVPAGGRYAYF
.	TRBD2	TRBJ2-7	TRBV4-2	TGTGCCAGCAGCCAAGAAGCCAGAGCGGGAGTTCTATACGAGCAGTACTTC	CASSQEARAGVLYEQYF
.	.	TRBJ2-5	TRBV24-1	TGTGCCACCAGTTCCCTCAATGAGCAGTACTTC	CATSSLNEQYF
once	TRBD2	TRBJ2-4	TRBV2	TGTGCCAGCAGGACTAGCGGGAGTTGGGACATTCAGTACTTC	CASRTSGSWDIQYF